The T cell receptor beta chain under discussion was sequenced for a study of blood T cells in healthy people across ages. Overall study results and limits: Donors of long life had a larger count of naive CD4+ cells and greater diversity than aged donors. Older individuals had lower TCR beta diversity per million T cells (the decline was roughly linear).

V lost 5 bases to trimming and J lost 2 bases, with 14 bases between them. Looked up from germline, CDR1 is DFQATT and CDR2 is SNEGSKA (reference sequence). This CDR3 contains 14 residues. A second about 7 to 11 cycle PCR used barcoded and J-beta primers. A template-switch adaptor with 12 random nucleotides tagged each cDNA molecule. Paired-end reads containing CDR3 totaled no fewer than 2.5 million for each sample. TCRdb independently ran MiXCR on the 5' RACE reads; one entry per CDR3 protein. The data show about 580,000 distinct CDR3 sequences, around 48% seen once. On this clonotype itself: The antigen is unknown.

This receptor was obtained from an elderly man in good health. This rearrangement joins TRBV20-1 to TRBJ2-3; D is perhaps TRBD1 (5 bases). The sample taken for sequencing was blood. CDR3 sequence: CSACREFVTDTQYF. The CDR3 DNA is TGCAGTGCTTGCAGGGAATTTGTCACAGATACGCAGTATTTT.